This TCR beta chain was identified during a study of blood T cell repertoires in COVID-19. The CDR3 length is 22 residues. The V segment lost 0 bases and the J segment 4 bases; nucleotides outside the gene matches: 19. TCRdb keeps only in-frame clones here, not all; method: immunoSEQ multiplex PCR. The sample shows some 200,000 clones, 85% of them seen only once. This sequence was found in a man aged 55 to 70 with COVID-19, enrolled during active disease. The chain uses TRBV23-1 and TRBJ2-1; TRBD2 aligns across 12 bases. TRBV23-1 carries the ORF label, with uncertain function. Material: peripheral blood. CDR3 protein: CASSQSSRTSGIRSERYNEQFF. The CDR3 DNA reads TGCGCCAGCAGTCAATCGTCGAGGACTAGCGGGATCAGGAGTGAACGGTACAATGAGCAGTTCTTC.